These T cell receptor beta chains were read from a single sample in a study of T cells after posttransplantation cyclophosphamide. This table comes from immunoSEQ multiplex PCR, and its TCRdb copy is limited to in-frame clones, with some not included. Recorded here are roughly 7,700 clones, none singletons. The input for sequencing was PBMCs, taken roughly three months after allogeneic stem cell transplant with posttransplant cyclophosphamide. These receptor sequences come from a female patient in her 60s who received an allogeneic stem cell transplant from an unrelated donor, was CMV-positive, and had acute GVHD only. Part of the T cell pool may stem from the graft donor. Both conserved end residues are part of each CDR3. A D gene is named only where the DNA matches it firmly. The size field is filled for only some rows; it gives once, few, many or a size class.

clone_size	d_call	v_call	j_call	cdr3_aa	cdr3_nt
many	TRBD1	TRBV11-3	TRBJ2-2	CASSLDHRGRLFF	TGTGCCAGCAGCTTAGATCACAGGGGGCGGCTGTTTTTT
many	NA	TRBV7-9	TRBJ2-7	CASSLPGASYEQYF	TGTGCCAGCAGCTTACCAGGGGCCTCGTACGAGCAGTACTTC
many	TRBD1	TRBV4-1	TRBJ2-2	CASSQYGQAGAGELFF	TGCGCCAGCAGCCAGTACGGACAGGCGGGCGCCGGGGAGCTGTTTTTT
NA	NA	TRBV6-5	TRBJ2-3	CASSYTEKITDTQYF	TGTGCCAGCAGTTACACAGAAAAAATCACAGATACGCAGTATTTT
many	NA	TRBV18	TRBJ2-1	CASSSVTVSYNEQFF	TGTGCCAGCTCAAGCGTGACGGTTTCTTACAATGAGCAGTTCTTC
many	NA	TRBV27	TRBJ1-2	CASSPRVDYGYTF	TGTGCCAGCAGTCCCAGGGTTGACTATGGCTACACCTTC
many	NA	TRBV19	TRBJ1-5	CASSIARDSLGAQHF	TGTGCCAGTAGTATAGCTAGGGACTCCCTTGGGGCCCAGCATTTT
many	NA	TRBV5-1	TRBJ1-3	CASSGGQSGNTIYF	TGCGCCAGCAGCGGTGGACAGAGCGGAAACACCATATATTTT
many	NA	TRBV5-4	TRBJ1-2	CASSLATFNYGYTF	TGTGCCAGCAGCTTGGCGACTTTTAACTATGGCTACACCTTC
many	NA	TRBV19	TRBJ1-2	CASSIQALLNYGYTF	TGTGCCAGTAGTATCCAGGCCCTCCTAAACTATGGCTACACCTTC
many	NA	TRBV5-1	TRBJ2-3	CASSLEYGGTDTQYF	TGCGCCAGCAGCTTGGAATACGGGGGCACAGATACGCAGTATTTT
many	NA	TRBV12-3/TRBV12-4	TRBJ2-1	CASRQGSSYNEQFF	TGTGCCAGCAGACAGGGAAGCTCCTACAATGAGCAGTTCTTC
many	NA	TRBV7-9	TRBJ1-4	CASRASYAQGPTNEKLFF	TGTGCCAGCAGGGCCTCTTATGCCCAAGGTCCAACTAATGAAAAACTGTTTTTT
many	NA	TRBV12-3/TRBV12-4	TRBJ2-5	CASSLDLDPGETQYF	TGTGCCAGCAGTTTAGACCTCGACCCCGGGGAGACCCAGTACTTC
many	TRBD1	TRBV6-2/TRBV6-3	TRBJ2-1	CASRPTGLGEQFF	TGTGCCAGCAGACCGACAGGGCTGGGTGAGCAGTTCTTC
many	NA	TRBV6-1	TRBJ1-5	CASSEARNQPQHF	TGTGCCAGCAGTGAAGCGAGGAATCAGCCCCAGCATTTT
many	TRBD1	TRBV28	TRBJ2-2	CASNLPQGAGAGELFF	TGTGCCAGCAACTTGCCTCAGGGGGCCGGGGCCGGGGAGCTGTTTTTT
many	TRBD2	TRBV15	TRBJ2-3	CATSTRLSGSGDTQYF	TGTGCCACCAGCACGCGATTAAGCGGGAGTGGAGATACGCAGTATTTT
many	TRBD2	TRBV7-7	TRBJ2-1	CASSSGLAGDEQFF	TGTGCCAGCAGCTCCGGCCTAGCGGGCGATGAGCAGTTCTTC
few	TRBD2	TRBV13	TRBJ2-5	CASSSERGGGETQYF	TGTGCCAGCAGCTCGGAGCGGGGGGGCGGGGAGACCCAGTACTTC
NA	TRBD1	TRBV6-1	TRBJ1-5	CASIEGAGNQPQHF	TGTGCCAGCATTGAGGGGGCCGGCAATCAGCCCCAGCATTTT
many	TRBD1	TRBV18	TRBJ2-5	CASSPDRVSETQYF	TGTGCCAGCTCACCCGACAGGGTGTCAGAGACCCAGTACTTC
many	NA	TRBV6-2/TRBV6-3	TRBJ1-2	CASSSWTANYGYTF	TGTGCCAGCAGTTCCTGGACAGCAAACTATGGCTACACCTTC
many	NA	TRBV7-9	TRBJ1-6	CASVSFIGGSPLHF	TGTGCCAGCGTTTCGTTTATCGGGGGTTCACCCCTCCACTTT
NA	TRBD1	TRBV29-1	TRBJ2-5	CSAGDRGLDQYF	TGCAGCGCGGGCGACAGGGGGCTAGACCAGTACTTC
many	NA	TRBV13	TRBJ2-2	CASSAGLPGATGELFF	TGTGCCAGCAGCGCAGGGCTGCCTGGGGCCACCGGGGAGCTGTTTTTT
many	TRBD2	TRBV27	TRBJ2-3	CASRALAGSTDTQYF	TGTGCCAGCAGGGCACTAGCGGGGAGCACAGATACGCAGTATTTT
few	NA	TRBV7-9	TRBJ2-5	CASSTLNRVLETQYF	TGTGCCAGCAGTACACTAAACAGGGTGTTAGAGACCCAGTACTTC
many	NA	TRBV30	TRBJ1-4	CACSSGGVAEKLFF	TGTGCCTGTTCCTCGGGAGGGGTCGCAGAAAAACTGTTTTTT
many	TRBD2	TRBV6-5	TRBJ2-1	CASSLSGRDDNEQFF	TGTGCCAGCAGTCTCAGCGGGAGGGATGACAATGAGCAGTTCTTC
many	NA	TRBV7-9	TRBJ1-2	CASSSSLGREFYGYTF	TGTGCCAGCAGCTCCTCCCTGGGCAGGGAATTCTATGGCTACACCTTC
many	NA	TRBV27	TRBJ1-5	CASGIGGGGLPQHF	TGTGCCAGTGGCATCGGGGGGGGCGGTTTGCCCCAGCATTTT
many	TRBD2	TRBV9	TRBJ2-1	CASSVESGLAGYNEQFF	TGTGCCAGCAGCGTAGAGAGCGGACTAGCGGGATACAATGAGCAGTTCTTC
many	NA	TRBV12-3/TRBV12-4	TRBJ2-3	CASSLGGPRTDTQYF	TGTGCCAGCAGTTTAGGCGGGCCACGCACAGATACGCAGTATTTT
many	NA	TRBV5-6	TRBJ1-5	CASSLGAGDQPQHF	TGTGCCAGCAGCTTGGGGGCGGGCGATCAGCCCCAGCATTTT
many	NA	TRBV5-1	TRBJ2-5	CASSLAGFLETQYF	TGCGCCAGCAGCCTTGCAGGATTTTTGGAGACCCAGTACTTC
NA	TRBD1	TRBV5-1	TRBJ2-3	CASSSGQGATDTQYF	TGCGCCAGCAGCTCCGGACAGGGGGCGACAGATACGCAGTATTTT
many	TRBD1	TRBV5-1	TRBJ1-2	CASSLAGGQGSGGYTF	TGCGCCAGCAGCTTGGCCGGGGGACAGGGGAGCGGTGGCTACACCTTC
many	NA	TRBV5-6	TRBJ1-5	CASSLASREPQHF	TGTGCCAGCAGCTTGGCCTCGAGGGAGCCCCAGCATTTT
many	NA	TRBV27	TRBJ1-5	CASSGGYGSNQPQHF	TGTGCCAGCAGTGGGGGGTACGGGAGCAATCAGCCCCAGCATTTT
many	NA	TRBV5-1	TRBJ2-2	CASSFPGTGELFF	TGCGCCAGCAGCTTTCCGGGGACCGGGGAGCTGTTTTTT
many	TRBD1	TRBV29-1	TRBJ2-1	CSAGTGGYNEQFF	TGCAGCGCCGGGACAGGGGGCTACAATGAGCAGTTCTTC
many	NA	TRBV5-1	TRBJ1-6	CASSLVGNDDSPLHF	TGCGCCAGCAGCTTGGTTGGCAACGATGATTCACCCCTCCACTTT
few	NA	TRBV7-3	TRBJ2-3	CASSFQGFTDTQYF	TGTGCCAGCAGCTTCCAGGGCTTCACAGATACGCAGTATTTT
many	NA	TRBV5-4	TRBJ2-7	CASSSGQRPPYEQYF	TGTGCCAGCAGCTCAGGACAGAGACCCCCCTACGAGCAGTACTTC
many	TRBD2	TRBV11-2	TRBJ2-7	CASSISGSAREQYF	TGTGCCAGCAGCATTAGCGGGAGTGCTCGCGAGCAGTACTTC
many	TRBD1	TRBV24-1	TRBJ1-5	CATSEGTGGANQPQHF	TGTGCCACCAGTGAAGGGACAGGGGGTGCAAATCAGCCCCAGCATTTT
many	NA	TRBV5-6	TRBJ2-1	CASSLDRESYNEQFF	TGTGCCAGCAGCTTGGACAGGGAATCCTACAATGAGCAGTTCTTC
few	NA	TRBV5-1	TRBJ2-5	CASSGGTAGTQYF	TGCGCCAGCAGCGGCGGGACAGCGGGGACCCAGTACTTC
few	TRBD2	TRBV7-3	TRBJ2-1	CASSPPAGLAEEQFF	TGTGCCAGCAGCCCCCCCGCCGGACTAGCCGAGGAGCAGTTCTTC
many	TRBD1	TRBV6-5	TRBJ2-1	CASSSRDRGPYNEQFF	TGTGCCAGCAGTTCCAGAGACAGGGGGCCCTACAATGAGCAGTTCTTC
many	TRBD1	TRBV16	TRBJ2-3	CASSQSGGQGSDTQYF	TGTGCCAGCAGCCAATCGGGCGGACAGGGATCAGATACGCAGTATTTT
few	NA	TRBV30	TRBJ2-2	CAWSANSGAGELFF	TGTGCCTGGAGTGCAAACTCCGGGGCCGGGGAGCTGTTTTTT
many	TRBD1	TRBV5-1	TRBJ1-1	CASSLTGGAGSTEAFF	TGCGCCAGCAGCTTGACAGGGGGCGCGGGAAGTACTGAAGCTTTCTTT
medium-sized	NA	TRBV10-3	TRBJ1-1	CAISEKGVQESTTEAFF	TGTGCCATCAGTGAGAAGGGGGTACAGGAATCTACTACTGAAGCTTTCTTT